This T cell receptor beta chain appears in the sequencing data of a study of regulatory T cells in long-lasting Graves disease. CDR3 length equals 13 residues. CDR1 and CDR2 from the germline V gene are SNHLY and FYNNEI. Trimming at V came to 8 bases and at J to 4 bases, leaving 3 bases not matched to a gene. This clonotype was seen at least ten times. Its target is unknown. Libraries of TCR beta came from iRepertoire HTBI primers plus Arm-PCR of CDR3 regions. Original data processing: Spanning all samples, the identified segments comprised 60 to 80 TRBV and around 15 TRBJ. In TCRdb, the multiplex PCR reads were re-called with MiXCR into one record per CDR3 protein. The V and J calls were not made by the authors but by TCRdb's processing. The data show 450,000 or so distinct CDR3 sequences, less than 25% seen once. Time point reported: persistent/refractory GD, antithyroid drugs over 5 years with positive TRAb. From PBMCs, RNA was extracted and then used to make the TCR library. Graves' disease diagnosis relied on American Thyroid Association guidelines.

Whole-study findings and limits: Persistent disease favored TRBV28, TRBJ1-2 and TRBJ2-5. Patients with persistent Graves' had lower TCR diversity than newly diagnosed patients.

The starting material was peripheral blood mononuclear cells (PBMCs), obtained when the disease was refractory, from a patient treated with antithyroid drugs. The chain has TRBV2 and TRBJ2-5; 11 nucleotides agree with TRBD2. This TCR derives from a female donor with Graves disease. CDR3 nucleotides: TGTGCCAGCGAAGGACTAGCGGGAGAGACCCAGTACTTC. Protein product: CASEGLAGETQYF.